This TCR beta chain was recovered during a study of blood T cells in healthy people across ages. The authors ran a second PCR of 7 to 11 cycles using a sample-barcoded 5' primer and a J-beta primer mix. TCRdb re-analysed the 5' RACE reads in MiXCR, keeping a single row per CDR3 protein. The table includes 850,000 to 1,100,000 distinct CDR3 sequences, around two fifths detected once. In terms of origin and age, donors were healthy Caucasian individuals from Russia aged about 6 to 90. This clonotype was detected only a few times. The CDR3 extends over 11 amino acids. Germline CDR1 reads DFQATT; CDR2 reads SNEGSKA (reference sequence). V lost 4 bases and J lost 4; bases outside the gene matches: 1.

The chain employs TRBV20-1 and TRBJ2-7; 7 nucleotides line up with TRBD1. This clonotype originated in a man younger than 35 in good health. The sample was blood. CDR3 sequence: CSATQGYEQYF. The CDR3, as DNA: TGCAGTGCTACACAGGGGTACGAGCAGTACTTC.